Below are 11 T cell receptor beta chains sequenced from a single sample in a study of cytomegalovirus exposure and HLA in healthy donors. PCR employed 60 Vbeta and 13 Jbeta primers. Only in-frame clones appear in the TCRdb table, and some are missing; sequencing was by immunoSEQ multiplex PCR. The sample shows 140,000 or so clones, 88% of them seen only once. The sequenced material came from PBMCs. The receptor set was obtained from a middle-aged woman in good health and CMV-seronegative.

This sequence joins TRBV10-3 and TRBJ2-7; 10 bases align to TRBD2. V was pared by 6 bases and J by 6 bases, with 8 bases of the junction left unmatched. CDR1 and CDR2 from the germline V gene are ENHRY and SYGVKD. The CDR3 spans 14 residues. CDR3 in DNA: TGTGCCATCAGGATAGCGGGAGGAGCCCTCGAGCAGTACTTC. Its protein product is CAIRIAGGALEQYF.

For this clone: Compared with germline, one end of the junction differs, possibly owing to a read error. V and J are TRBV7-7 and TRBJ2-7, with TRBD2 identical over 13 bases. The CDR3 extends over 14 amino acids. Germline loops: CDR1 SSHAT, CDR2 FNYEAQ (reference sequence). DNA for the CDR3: TGTGCTAGCAGCTCCGGGACTAGCGGGGTGGAGCAGTACTTC. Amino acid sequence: CASSSGTSGVEQYF.

In nucleotides, the CDR3 is TGTGCCAGCAGTTCCGGACAGTCCGCCGGTCGCGAGCAGTACTTC. As protein: CASSSGQSAGREQYF. The chain joins TRBV27 to TRBJ2-7, with D possibly matching TRBD1 (6 bases). The germline gives CDR1 MNHEY, CDR2 SMNVEV (reference sequence). This CDR3 is 15 amino acids long. The germline V and J ends were trimmed by 4 bases and 6 bases, with 19 bases remaining between them.

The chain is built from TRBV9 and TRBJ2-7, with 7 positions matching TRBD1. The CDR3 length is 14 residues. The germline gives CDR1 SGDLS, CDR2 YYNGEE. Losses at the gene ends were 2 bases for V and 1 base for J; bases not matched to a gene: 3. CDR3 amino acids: CASSVTGQSYEQYF. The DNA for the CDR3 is TGTGCCAGCAGCGTTACGGGACAGTCCTACGAGCAGTACTTC.

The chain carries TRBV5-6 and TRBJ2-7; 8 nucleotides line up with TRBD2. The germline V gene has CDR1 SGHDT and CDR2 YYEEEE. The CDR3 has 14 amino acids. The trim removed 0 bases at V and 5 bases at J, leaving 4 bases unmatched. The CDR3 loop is CASSLGLALDEQYF. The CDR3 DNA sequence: TGTGCCAGCAGCTTGGGACTAGCGCTCGACGAGCAGTACTTC. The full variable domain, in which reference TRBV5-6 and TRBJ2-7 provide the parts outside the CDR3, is DAGVTQSPTHLIKTRGQQVTLRCSPKSGHDTVSWYQQALGQGPQFIFQYYEEEERQRGNFPDRFSGHQFPNYSSELNVNALLLGDSALYLCASSLGLALDEQYFGPGTRLTVT.

The CDR3, as DNA: TGTGCCAGCAGTGAACGGGGGACTGGCGGGAGTTACGAGCAGTACTTC. Translating gives CASSERGTGGSYEQYF. The rearrangement links TRBV25-1 to TRBJ2-7; 7 bases map to TRBD2. Germline-derived CDR1 and CDR2 are MGHDK and SYGVNS. The CDR3 contains 16 residues. After removal of 2 bases from V and 4 bases from J, the junction contained 11 bases not matched to a gene.

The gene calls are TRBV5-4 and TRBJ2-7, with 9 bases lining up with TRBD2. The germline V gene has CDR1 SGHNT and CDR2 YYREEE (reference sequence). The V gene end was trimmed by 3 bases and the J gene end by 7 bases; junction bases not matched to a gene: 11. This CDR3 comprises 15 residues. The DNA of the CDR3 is TGTGCCAGCAGCTCTAGGATAGCGGGAGTAGAAGAGCAGTACTTC. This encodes CASSSRIAGVEEQYF.

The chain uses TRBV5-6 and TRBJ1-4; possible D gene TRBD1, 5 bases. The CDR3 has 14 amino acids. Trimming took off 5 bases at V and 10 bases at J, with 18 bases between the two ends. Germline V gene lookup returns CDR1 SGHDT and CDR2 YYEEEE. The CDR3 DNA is TGTGCCAGCAGTTCCGGGACTGGCCCCGGAAAACTGTTTTTT. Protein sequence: CASSSGTGPGKLFF.

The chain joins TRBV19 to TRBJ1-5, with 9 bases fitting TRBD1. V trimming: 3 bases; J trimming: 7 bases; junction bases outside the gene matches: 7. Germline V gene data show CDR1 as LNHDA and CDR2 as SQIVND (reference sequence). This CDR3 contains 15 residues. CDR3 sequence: CASSIEQGAWQPQHF. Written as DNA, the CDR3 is TGTGCCAGTAGTATTGAACAGGGGGCCTGGCAGCCCCAGCATTTT. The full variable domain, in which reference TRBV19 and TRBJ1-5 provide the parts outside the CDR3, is DGGITQSPKYLFRKEGQNVTLSCEQNLNHDAMYWYRQDPGQGLRLIYYSQIVNDFQKGDIAEGYSVSREKKESFPLTVTSAQKNPTAFYLCASSIEQGAWQPQHFGDGTRLSIL.

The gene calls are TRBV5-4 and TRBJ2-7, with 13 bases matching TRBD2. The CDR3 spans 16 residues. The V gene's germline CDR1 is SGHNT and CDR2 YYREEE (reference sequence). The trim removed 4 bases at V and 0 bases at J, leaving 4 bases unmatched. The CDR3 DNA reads TGTGCCAGCAGCAGACTAGCGGGAGGCCTCTCCTACGAGCAGTACTTC. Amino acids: CASSRLAGGLSYEQYF.

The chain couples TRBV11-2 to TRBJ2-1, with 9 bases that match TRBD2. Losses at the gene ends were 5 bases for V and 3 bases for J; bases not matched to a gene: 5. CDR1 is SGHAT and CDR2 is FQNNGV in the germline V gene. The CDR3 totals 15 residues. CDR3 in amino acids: CASSISSGVYNEQFF. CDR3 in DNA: TGTGCCAGCAGCATCTCTAGCGGGGTCTACAATGAGCAGTTCTTC. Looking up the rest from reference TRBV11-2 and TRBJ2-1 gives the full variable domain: EAGVAQSPRYKIIEKRQSVAFWCNPISGHATLYWYQQILGQGPKLLIQFQNNGVVDDSQLPKDRFSAERLKGVDSTLKIQPAKLEDSAVYLCASSISSGVYNEQFFGPGTRLTVL.